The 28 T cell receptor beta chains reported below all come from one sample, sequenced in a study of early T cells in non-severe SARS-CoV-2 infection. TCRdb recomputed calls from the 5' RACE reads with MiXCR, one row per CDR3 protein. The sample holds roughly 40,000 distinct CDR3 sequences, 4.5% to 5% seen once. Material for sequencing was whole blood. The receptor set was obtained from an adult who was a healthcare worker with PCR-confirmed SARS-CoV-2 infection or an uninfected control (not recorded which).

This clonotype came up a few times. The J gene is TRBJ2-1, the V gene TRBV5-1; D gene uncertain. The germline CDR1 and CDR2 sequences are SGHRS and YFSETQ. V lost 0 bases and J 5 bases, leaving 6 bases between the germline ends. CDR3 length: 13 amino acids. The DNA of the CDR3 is TGCGCCAGCAGCTTGGGCCAGGACAATGAGCAGTTCTTC. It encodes CASSLGQDNEQFF.

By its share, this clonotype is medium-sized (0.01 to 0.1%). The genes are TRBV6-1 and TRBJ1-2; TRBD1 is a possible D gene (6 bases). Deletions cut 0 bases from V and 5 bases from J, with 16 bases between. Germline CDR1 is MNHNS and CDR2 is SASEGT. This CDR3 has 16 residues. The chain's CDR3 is CASSEAQTGSGYGYTF. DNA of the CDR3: TGTGCCAGCAGTGAAGCGCAGACAGGTTCCGGGTATGGCTACACCTTC.

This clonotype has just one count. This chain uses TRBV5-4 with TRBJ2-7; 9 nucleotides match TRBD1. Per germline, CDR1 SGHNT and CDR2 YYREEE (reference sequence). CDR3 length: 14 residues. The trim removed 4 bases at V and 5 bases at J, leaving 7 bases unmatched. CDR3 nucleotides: TGTGCCAGCAGCAGAAGTACAGGGGGCCACGAGCAGTACTTC. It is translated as CASSRSTGGHEQYF. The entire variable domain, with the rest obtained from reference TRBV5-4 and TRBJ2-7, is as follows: ETGVTQSPTHLIKTRGQQVTLRCSSQSGHNTVSWYQQALGQGPQFIFQYYREEENGRGNFPPRFSGLQFPNYSSELNVNALELDDSALYLCASSRSTGGHEQYFGPGTRLTVT.

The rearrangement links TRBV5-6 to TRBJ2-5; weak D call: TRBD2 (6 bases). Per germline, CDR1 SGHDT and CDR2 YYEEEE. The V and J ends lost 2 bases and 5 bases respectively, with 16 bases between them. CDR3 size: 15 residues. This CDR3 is CASSFRQLGGETQYF. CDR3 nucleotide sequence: TGTGCCAGCAGCTTCCGACAACTTGGGGGGGAGACCCAGTACTTC. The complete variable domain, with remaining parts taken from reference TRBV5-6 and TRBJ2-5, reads DAGVTQSPTHLIKTRGQQVTLRCSPKSGHDTVSWYQQALGQGPQFIFQYYEEEERQRGNFPDRFSGHQFPNYSSELNVNALLLGDSALYLCASSFRQLGGETQYFGPGTRLLVL.

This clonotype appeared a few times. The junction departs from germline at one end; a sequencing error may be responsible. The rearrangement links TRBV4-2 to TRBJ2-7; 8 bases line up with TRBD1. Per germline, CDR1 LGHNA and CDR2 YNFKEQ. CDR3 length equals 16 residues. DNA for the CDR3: TGTGCCAGCAGCCAGGAGTTACAGGGGGGATCCTATGAGCAGTACTTC. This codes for CASSQELQGGSYEQYF.

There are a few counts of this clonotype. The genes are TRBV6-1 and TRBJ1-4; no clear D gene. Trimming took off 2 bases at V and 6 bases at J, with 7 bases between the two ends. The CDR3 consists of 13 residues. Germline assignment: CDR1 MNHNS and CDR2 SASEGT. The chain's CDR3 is CASSETVDEKLFF. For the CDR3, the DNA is TGTGCCAGCAGTGAAACCGTAGATGAAAAACTGTTTTTT.

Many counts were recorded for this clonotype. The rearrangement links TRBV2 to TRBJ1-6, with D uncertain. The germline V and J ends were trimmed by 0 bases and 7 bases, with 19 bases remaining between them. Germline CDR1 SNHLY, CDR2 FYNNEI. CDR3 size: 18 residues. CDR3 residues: CASSEAEIRAPGNSPLHF. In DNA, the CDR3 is TGTGCCAGCAGTGAAGCGGAGATCCGAGCTCCTGGAAATTCACCCCTCCACTTT.

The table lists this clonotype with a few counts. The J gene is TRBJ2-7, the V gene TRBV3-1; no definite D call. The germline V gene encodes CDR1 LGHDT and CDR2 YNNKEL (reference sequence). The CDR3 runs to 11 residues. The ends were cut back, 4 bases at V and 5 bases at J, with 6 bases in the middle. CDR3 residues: CASSLLDEQYF. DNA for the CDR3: TGTGCCAGCAGCCTTTTGGACGAGCAGTACTTC.

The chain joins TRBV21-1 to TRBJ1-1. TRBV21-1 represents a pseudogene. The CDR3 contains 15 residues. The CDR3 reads CASTPRRLQVGEAFF. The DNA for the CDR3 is TGTGCCAGCACCCCGAGGAGGCTTCAGGTGGGTGAAGCTTTCTTT.

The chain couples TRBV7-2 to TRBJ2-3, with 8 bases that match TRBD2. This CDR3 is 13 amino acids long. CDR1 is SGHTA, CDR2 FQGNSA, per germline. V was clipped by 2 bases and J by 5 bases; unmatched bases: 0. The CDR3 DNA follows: TGTGCCAGCAGCTTACTAGCGGGAGATACGCAGTATTTT. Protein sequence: CASSLLAGDTQYF. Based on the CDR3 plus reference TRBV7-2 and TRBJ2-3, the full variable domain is GAGVSQSPSNKVTEKGKDVELRCDPISGHTALYWYRQSLGQGLEFLIYFQGNSAPDKSGLPSDRFSAERTGGSVSTLTIQRTQQEDSAVYLCASSLLAGDTQYFGPGTRLTVL.

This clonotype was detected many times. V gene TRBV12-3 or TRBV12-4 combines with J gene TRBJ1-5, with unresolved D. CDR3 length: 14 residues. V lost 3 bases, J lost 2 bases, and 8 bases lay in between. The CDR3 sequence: CASSFRIGNQPQHF. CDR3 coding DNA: TGTGCCAGCAGTTTCCGGATAGGCAATCAGCCCCAGCATTTT.

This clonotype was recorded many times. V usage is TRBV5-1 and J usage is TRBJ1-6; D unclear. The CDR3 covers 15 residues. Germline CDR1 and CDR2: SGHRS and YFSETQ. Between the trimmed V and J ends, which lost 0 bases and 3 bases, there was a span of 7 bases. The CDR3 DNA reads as TGCGCCAGCAGCTTGGATGCAGACTATAATTCACCCCTCCACTTT. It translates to CASSLDADYNSPLHF.

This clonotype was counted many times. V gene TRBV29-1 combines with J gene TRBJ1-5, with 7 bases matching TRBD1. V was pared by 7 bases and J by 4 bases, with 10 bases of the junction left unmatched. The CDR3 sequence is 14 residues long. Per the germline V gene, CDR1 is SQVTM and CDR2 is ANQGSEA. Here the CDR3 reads CSATGQDPNQPQHF. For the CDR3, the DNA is TGCAGCGCCACAGGACAGGACCCGAATCAGCCCCAGCATTTT.

CDR3 region: CASSYSRELGNTIYF. The CDR3 nucleotides are TGCGCCAGCAGCTACAGCAGGGAGCTTGGAAACACCATATATTTT. This chain joins TRBV5-1 and TRBJ1-3; weak D call: TRBD1 (5 bases). Germline CDR1 is SGHRS and CDR2 is YFSETQ. The CDR3 consists of 15 residues. Trimming removed 3 bases at V and 3 bases at J, with 13 bases between.

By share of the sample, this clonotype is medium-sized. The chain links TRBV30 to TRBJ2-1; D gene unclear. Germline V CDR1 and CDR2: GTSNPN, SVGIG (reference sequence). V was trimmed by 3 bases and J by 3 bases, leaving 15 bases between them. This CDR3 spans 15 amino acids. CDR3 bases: TGTGCCTGGAGAGTCAACGGCGAACGCTACAATGAGCAGTTCTTC. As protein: CAWRVNGERYNEQFF.

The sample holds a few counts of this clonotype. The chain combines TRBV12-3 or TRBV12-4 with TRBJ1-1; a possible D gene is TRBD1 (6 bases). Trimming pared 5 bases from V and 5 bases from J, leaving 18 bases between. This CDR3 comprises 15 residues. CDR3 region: CASSPYIQGGTEAFF. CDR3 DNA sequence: TGTGCCAGCAGTCCTTATATACAGGGTGGTACTGAAGCTTTCTTT.

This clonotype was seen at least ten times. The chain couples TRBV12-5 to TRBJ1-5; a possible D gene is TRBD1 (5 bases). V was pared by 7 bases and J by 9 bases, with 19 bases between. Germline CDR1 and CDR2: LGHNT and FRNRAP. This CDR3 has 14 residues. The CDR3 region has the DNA TGTGCTAGTGCCCCAGGGTTCAGGGACGCGCCCCAGCATTTT. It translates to CASAPGFRDAPQHF. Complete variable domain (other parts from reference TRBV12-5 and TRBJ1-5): DARVTQTPRHKVTEMGQEVTMRCQPILGHNTVFWYRQTMMQGLELLAYFRNRAPLDDSGMPKDRFSAEMPDATLATLKIQPSEPRDSAVYFCASAPGFRDAPQHFGDGTRLSIL.

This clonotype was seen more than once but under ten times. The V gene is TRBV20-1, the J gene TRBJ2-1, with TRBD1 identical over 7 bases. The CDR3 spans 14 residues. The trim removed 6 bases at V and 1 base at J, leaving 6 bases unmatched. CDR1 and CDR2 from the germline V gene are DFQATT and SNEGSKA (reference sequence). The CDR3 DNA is TGCAGTGCCAGAATGGGACAGTCCTACAATGAGCAGTTCTTC. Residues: CSARMGQSYNEQFF.

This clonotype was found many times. CDR3 region: CASSWTDNTEAFF. The CDR3 nucleotides read TGTGCCAGCAGCTGGACAGATAACACTGAAGCTTTCTTT. The chain is built from TRBV5-5 and TRBJ1-1, with D possibly TRBD1 on 6 matching bases. Germline CDR1 SGHKS, CDR2 YYEKEE (reference sequence). Trimming cost V 3 bases and J 2 bases, with 8 bases left between them. This CDR3 comprises 13 residues.

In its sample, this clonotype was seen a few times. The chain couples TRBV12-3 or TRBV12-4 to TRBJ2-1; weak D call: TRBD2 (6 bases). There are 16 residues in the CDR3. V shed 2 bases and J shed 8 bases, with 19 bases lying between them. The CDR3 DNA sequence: TGTGCCAGCAGTTTACCGACTAGGGCGGGGAAGGATGAGCAGTTCTTC. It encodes CASSLPTRAGKDEQFF.

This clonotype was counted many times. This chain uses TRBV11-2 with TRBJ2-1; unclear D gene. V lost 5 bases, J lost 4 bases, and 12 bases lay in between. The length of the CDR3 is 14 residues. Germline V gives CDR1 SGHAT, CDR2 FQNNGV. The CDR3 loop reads CASSGRTGYNEQFF. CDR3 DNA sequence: TGTGCCAGCAGCGGAAGGACCGGGTACAATGAGCAGTTCTTC.

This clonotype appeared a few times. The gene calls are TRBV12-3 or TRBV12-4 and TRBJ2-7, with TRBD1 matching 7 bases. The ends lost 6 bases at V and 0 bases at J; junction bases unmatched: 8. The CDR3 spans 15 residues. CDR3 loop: CASSSLGTASYEQYF. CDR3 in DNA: TGTGCCAGCAGCAGTTTGGGGACAGCCTCCTACGAGCAGTACTTC.

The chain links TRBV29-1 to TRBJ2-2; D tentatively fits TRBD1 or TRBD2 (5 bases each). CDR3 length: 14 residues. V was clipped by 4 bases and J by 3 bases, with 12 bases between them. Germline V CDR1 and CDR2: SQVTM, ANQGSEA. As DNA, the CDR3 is TGCAGCGTTGGAACCGGGACCTACACCGGGGAGCTGTTTTTT. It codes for CSVGTGTYTGELFF.

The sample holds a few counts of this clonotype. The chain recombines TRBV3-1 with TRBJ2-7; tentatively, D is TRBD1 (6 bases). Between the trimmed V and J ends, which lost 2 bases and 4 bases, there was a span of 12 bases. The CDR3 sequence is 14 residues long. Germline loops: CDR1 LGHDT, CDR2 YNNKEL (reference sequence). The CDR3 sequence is CASSQITGRYEQYF. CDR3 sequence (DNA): TGTGCCAGCAGCCAAATAACAGGGAGATACGAGCAGTACTTC.

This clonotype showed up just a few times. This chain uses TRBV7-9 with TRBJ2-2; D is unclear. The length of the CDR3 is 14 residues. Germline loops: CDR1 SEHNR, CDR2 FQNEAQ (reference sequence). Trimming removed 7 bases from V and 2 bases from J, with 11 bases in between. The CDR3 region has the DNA TGTGCCAGCACCTTCACTACCAACACCGGGGAGCTGTTTTTT. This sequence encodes CASTFTTNTGELFF.

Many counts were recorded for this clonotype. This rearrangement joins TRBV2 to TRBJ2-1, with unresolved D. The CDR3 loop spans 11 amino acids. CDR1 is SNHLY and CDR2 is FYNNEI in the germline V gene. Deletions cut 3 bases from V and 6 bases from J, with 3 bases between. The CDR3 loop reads CASSEVNEQFF. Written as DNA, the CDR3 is TGTGCCAGCAGTGAGGTCAATGAGCAGTTCTTC.

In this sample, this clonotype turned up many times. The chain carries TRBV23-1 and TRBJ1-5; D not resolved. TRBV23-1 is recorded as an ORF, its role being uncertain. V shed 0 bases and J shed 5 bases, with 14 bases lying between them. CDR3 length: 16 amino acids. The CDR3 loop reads CASSQSGCCGYQPQHF. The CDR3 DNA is TGCGCCAGCAGTCAATCTGGCTGTTGTGGGTATCAGCCCCAGCATTTT.

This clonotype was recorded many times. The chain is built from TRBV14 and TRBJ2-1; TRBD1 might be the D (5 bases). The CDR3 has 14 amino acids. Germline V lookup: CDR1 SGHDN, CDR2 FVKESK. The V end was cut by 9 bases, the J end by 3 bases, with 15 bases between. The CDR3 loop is CARGDGSLYNEQFF. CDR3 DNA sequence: TGTGCCAGAGGGGATGGATCCCTCTACAATGAGCAGTTCTTC.